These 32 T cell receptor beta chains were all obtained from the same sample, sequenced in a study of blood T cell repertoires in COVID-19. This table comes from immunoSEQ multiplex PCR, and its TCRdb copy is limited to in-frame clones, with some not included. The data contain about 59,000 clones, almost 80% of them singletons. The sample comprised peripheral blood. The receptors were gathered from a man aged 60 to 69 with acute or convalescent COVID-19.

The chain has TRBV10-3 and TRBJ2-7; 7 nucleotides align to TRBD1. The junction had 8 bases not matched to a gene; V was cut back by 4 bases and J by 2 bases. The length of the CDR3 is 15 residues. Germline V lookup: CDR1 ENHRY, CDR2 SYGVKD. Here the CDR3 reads CAISGSGGNTYEQYF. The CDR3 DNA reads TGTGCCATCAGTGGGTCAGGGGGAAACACCTACGAGCAGTACTTC.

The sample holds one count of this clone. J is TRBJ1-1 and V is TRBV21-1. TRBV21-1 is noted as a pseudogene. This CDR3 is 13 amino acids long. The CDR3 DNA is TGTGCCAGCAGCAAAGCTGGTACGGCTGAAGCTTTCTTT. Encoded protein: CASSKAGTAEAFF.

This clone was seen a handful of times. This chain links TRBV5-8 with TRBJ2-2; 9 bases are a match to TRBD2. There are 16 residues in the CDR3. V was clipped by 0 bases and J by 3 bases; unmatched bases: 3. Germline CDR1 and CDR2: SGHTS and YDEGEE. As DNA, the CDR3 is TGTGCCAGCAGCTTGGCGGTAGCGGGGGACACCGGGGAGCTGTTTTTT. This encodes CASSLAVAGDTGELFF. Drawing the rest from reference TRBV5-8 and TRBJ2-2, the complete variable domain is EAGVTQSPTHLIKTRGQQATLRCSPISGHTSVYWYQQALGLGLQFLLWYDEGEERNRGNFPPRFSGRQFPNYSSELNVNALELEDSALYLCASSLAVAGDTGELFFGEGSRLTVL.

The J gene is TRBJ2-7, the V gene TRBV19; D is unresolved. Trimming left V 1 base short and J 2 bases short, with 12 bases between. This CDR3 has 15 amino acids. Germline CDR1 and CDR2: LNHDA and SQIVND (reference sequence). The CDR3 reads CASSIVAGKPYEQYF. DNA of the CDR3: TGTGCCAGTAGTATAGTGGCAGGAAAGCCCTACGAGCAGTACTTC.

The CDR3 sequence is CASSLKDGQGASQPQHF. DNA for the CDR3: TGTGCCAGCAGCCTCAAAGACGGACAGGGGGCTAGTCAGCCCCAGCATTTT. The chain has TRBV21-1 and TRBJ1-5; the DNA was not compared with TRBD1, the D call given in the table. TRBV21-1 is a pseudogene locus. The CDR3 runs to 17 residues.

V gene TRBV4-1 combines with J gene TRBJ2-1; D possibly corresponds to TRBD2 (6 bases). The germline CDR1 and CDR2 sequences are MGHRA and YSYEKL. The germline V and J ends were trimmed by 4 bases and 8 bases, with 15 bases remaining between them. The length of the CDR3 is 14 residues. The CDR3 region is CASSPTTRTHEQFF. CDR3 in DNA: TGCGCCAGCAGCCCCACGACTAGAACTCATGAGCAGTTCTTC.

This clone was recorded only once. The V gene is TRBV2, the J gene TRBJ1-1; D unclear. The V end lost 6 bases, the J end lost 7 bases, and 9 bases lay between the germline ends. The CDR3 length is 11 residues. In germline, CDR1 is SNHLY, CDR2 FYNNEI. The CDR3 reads CASRGEIEAFF. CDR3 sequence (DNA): TGTGCCAGCAGGGGAGAGATTGAAGCTTTCTTT.

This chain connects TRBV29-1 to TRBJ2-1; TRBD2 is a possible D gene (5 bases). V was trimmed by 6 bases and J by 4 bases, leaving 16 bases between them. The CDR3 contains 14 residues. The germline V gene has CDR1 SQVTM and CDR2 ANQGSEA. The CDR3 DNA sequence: TGCAGCGTGAAGGACTCTTTGGGGTACAATGAGCAGTTCTTC. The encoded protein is CSVKDSLGYNEQFF.

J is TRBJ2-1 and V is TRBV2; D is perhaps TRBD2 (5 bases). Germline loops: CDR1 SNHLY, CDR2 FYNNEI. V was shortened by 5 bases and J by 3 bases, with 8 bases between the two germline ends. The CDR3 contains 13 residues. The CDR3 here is CASSTGLYNEQFF. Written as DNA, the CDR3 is TGTGCCAGCAGTACCGGACTCTACAATGAGCAGTTCTTC.

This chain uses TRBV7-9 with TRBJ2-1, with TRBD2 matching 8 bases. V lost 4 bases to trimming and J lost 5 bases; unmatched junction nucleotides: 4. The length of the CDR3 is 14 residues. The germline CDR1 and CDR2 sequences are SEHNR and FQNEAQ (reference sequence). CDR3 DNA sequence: TGTGCCAGCAGCTCCAGCGGGGGAAACAATGAGCAGTTCTTC. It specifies CASSSSGGNNEQFF.

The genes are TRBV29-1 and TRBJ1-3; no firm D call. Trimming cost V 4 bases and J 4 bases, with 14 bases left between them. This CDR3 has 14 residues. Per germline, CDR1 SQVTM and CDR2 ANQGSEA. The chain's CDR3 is CSVVEAAKGNTIYF. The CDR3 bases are TGCAGCGTTGTCGAGGCGGCCAAAGGAAACACCATATATTTT.

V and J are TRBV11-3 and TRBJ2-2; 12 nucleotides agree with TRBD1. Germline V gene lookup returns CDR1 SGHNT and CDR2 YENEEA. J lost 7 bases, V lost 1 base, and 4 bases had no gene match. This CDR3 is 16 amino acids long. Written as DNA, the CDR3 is TGTGCCAGCAGCTTAGGGGGACAGGGGGCCAGCGGGGAGCTGTTTTTT. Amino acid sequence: CASSLGGQGASGELFF. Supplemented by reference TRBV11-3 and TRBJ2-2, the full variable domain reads EAGVVQSPRYKIIEKKQPVAFWCNPISGHNTLYWYLQNLGQGPELLIRYENEEAVDDSQLPKDRFSAERLKGVDSTLKIQPAELGDSAVYLCASSLGGQGASGELFFGEGSRLTVL.

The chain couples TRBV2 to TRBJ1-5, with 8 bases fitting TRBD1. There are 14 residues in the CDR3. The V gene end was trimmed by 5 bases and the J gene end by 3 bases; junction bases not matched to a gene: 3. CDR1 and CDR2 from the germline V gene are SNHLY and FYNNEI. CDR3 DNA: TGTGCCAGCAGTCCGGACAGGGACAATCAGCCCCAGCATTTT. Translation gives CASSPDRDNQPQHF.

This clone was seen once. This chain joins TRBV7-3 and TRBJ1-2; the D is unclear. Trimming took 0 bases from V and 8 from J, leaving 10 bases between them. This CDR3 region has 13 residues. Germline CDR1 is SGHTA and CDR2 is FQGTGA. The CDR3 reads CASSLTLFEGYTF. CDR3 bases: TGTGCCAGCAGCTTAACGTTATTCGAGGGCTACACCTTC.

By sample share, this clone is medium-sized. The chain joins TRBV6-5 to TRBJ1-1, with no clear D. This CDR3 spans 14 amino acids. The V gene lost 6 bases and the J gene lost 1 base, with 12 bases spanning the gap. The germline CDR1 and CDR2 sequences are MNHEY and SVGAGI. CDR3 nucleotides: TGTGCCAGCAGCAACGGAGGATGGAACACTGAAGCTTTCTTT. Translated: CASSNGGWNTEAFF.

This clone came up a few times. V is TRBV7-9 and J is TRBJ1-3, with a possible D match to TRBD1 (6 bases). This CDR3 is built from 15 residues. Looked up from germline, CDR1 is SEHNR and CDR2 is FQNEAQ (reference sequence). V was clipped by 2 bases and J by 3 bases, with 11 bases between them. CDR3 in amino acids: CASSLQGLNGNTIYF. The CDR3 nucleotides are TGTGCCAGCAGCTTACAGGGGTTGAATGGAAACACCATATATTTT.

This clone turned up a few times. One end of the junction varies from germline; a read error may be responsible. The CDR3: CASSSDRTPLF. DNA for the CDR3: TGTGCCAGCAGCTCAGACAGGACGCCCCTCTTC. The chain links TRBV7-9 to TRBJ1-2; possibly TRBD1 for D (6 bases). The CDR3 length is 11 residues. The V gene's germline CDR1 is SEHNR and CDR2 FQNEAQ (reference sequence).

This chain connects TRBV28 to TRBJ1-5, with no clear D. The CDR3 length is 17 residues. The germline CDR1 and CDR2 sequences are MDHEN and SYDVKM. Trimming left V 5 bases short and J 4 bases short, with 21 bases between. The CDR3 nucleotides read TGTGCCAGCAGTACTCTCTCCTGGGCAGGAGGTAATCAGCCCCAGCATTTT. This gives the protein CASSTLSWAGGNQPQHF.

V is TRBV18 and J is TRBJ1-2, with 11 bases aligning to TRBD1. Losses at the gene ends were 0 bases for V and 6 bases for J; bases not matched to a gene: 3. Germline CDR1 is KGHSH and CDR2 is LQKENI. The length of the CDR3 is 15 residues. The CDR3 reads CASSPPGQGADGYTF. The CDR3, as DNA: TGTGCCAGCTCACCACCAGGACAGGGGGCTGATGGCTACACCTTC.

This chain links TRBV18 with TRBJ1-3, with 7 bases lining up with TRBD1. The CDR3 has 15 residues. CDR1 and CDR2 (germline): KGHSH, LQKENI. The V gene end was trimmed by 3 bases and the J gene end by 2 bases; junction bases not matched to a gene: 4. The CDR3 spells CASSPPGTAGNTIYF. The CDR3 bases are TGTGCCAGCTCACCTCCCGGGACAGCTGGAAACACCATATATTTT. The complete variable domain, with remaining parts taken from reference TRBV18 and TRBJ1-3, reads NAGVMQNPRHLVRRRGQEARLRCSPMKGHSHVYWYRQLPEEGLKFMVYLQKENIIDESGMPKERFSAEFPKEGPSILRIQQVVRGDSAAYFCASSPPGTAGNTIYFGEGSWLTVV.

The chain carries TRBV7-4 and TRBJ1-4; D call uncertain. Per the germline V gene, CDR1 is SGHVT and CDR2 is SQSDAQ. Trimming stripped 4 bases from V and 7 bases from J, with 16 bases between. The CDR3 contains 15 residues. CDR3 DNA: TGTGCCAGCAGCTGCCGAGGTTTTGGGAGTGAAAAACTGTTTTTT. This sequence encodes CASSCRGFGSEKLFF.

The CDR3 reads CASSELAWNTDTQYF. As DNA, the CDR3 is TGTGCCAGCAGTGAACTAGCGTGGAACACAGATACGCAGTATTTT. The rearrangement joins TRBV2 to TRBJ2-3; D is possibly TRBD2 (6 bases). Germline CDR1 is SNHLY and CDR2 is FYNNEI. The CDR3 has 15 residues. The ends were cut back, 2 bases at V and 2 bases at J, with 11 bases in the middle. Based on the CDR3 plus reference TRBV2 and TRBJ2-3, the full variable domain is EPEVTQTPSHQVTQMGQEVILRCVPISNHLYFYWYRQILGQKVEFLVSFYNNEISEKSEIFDDQFSVERPDGSNFTLKIRSTKLEDSAMYFCASSELAWNTDTQYFGPGTRLTVL.

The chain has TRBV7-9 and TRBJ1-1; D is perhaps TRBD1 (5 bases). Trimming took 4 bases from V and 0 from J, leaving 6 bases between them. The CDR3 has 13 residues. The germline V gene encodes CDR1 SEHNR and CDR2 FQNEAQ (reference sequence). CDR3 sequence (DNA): TGTGCCAGCAGCTCGACAGTGAACACTGAAGCTTTCTTT. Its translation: CASSSTVNTEAFF.

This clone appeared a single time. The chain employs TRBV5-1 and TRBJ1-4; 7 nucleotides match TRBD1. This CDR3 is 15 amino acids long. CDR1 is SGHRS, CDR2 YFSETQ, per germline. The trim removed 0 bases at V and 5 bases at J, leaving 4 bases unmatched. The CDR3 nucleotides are TGCGCCAGCAGCTTGGAGGGCAGGGGGAATGAAAAACTGTTTTTT. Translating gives CASSLEGRGNEKLFF.

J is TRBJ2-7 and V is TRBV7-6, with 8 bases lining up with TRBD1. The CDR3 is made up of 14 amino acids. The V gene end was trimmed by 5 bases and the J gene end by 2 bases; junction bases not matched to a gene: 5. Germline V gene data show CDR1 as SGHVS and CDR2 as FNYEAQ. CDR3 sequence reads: CASSAGTGTYEQYF. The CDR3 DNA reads TGTGCCAGCAGCGCCGGGACAGGCACCTACGAGCAGTACTTC.

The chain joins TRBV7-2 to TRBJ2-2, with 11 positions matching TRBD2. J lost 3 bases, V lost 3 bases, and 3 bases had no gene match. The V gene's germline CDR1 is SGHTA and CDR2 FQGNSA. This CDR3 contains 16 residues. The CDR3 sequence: CASSLRLAGHTGELFF. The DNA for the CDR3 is TGTGCCAGCAGCTTGCGACTAGCGGGGCACACCGGGGAGCTGTTTTTT.

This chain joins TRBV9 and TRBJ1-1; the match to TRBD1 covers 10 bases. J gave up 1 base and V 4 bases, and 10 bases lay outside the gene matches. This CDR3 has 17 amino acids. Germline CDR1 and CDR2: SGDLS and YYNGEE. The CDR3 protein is CASSPPGQGMWNTEAFF. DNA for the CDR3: TGTGCCAGCAGCCCCCCGGGACAGGGGATGTGGAACACTGAAGCTTTCTTT.

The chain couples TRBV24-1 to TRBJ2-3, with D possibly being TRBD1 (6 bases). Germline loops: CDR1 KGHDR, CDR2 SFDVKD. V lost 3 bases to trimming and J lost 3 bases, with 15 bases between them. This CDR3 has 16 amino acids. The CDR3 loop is CATSDPLRGRTDTQYF. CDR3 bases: TGTGCCACCAGTGATCCCCTCAGGGGAAGGACAGATACGCAGTATTTT.

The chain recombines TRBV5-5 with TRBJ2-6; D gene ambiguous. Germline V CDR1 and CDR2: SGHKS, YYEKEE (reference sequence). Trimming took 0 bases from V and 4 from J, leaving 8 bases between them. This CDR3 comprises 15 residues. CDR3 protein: CASSLAVSGANVLTF. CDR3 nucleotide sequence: TGTGCCAGCAGCTTGGCGGTGTCCGGGGCCAACGTCCTGACTTTC.

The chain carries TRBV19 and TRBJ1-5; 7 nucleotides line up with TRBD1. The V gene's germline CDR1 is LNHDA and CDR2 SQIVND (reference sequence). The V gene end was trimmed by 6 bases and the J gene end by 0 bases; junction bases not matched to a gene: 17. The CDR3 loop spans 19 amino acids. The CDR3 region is CASSYYRGGQRLSNQPQHF. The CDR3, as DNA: TGTGCCAGTAGCTACTATAGAGGGGGCCAGCGCCTTAGCAATCAGCCCCAGCATTTT.

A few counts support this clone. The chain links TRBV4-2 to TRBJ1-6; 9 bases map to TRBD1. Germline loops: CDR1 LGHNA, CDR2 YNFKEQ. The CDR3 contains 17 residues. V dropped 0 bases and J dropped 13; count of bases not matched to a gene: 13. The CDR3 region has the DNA TGTGCCAGCAGCCAAGATGAGGACAGGGGACCATATTTTCCCCTCCACTTT. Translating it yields CASSQDEDRGPYFPLHF.

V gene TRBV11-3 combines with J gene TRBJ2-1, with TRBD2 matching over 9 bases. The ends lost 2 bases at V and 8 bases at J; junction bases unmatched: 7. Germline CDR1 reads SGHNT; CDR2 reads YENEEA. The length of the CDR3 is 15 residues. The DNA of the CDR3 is TGTGCCAGCAGCTTAAGGGCGGGGGGGCTCGATGAGCAGTTCTTC. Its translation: CASSLRAGGLDEQFF. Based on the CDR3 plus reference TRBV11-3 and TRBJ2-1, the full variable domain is EAGVVQSPRYKIIEKKQPVAFWCNPISGHNTLYWYLQNLGQGPELLIRYENEEAVDDSQLPKDRFSAERLKGVDSTLKIQPAELGDSAVYLCASSLRAGGLDEQFFGPGTRLTVL.